This T cell receptor beta chain was documented in a study of OX40 agonist ivuxolimab in advanced cancers. Blood samples were obtained at baseline, cycle 4 day 1, and cycle 7 day 1. CDR3 size: 18 residues. The trim removed 6 bases at V and 0 bases at J, leaving 7 bases unmatched. From germline, CDR1 is KGHSH and CDR2 LQKENI. Repertoires were generated with immunoSEQ multiplex PCR, while TCRdb's copy carries only in-frame clones and drops some. The sample lists tens of thousands of clones; over 85% were seen once. The sequence came from an adult with an advanced solid tumor such as melanoma, head and neck, liver or kidney cancer. The chain has TRBV18 and TRBJ2-1, with 14 nucleotides matching TRBD2. Source: CD4+ or CD8+ T cells sorted from blood, taken in a trial of the OX40 agonist ivuxolimab. The CDR3 region is CASSPGLAGESSYNEQFF. In DNA form, the CDR3 reads TGTGCCAGCTCCCCGGGACTAGCGGGAGAGAGCTCCTACAATGAGCAGTTCTTC.